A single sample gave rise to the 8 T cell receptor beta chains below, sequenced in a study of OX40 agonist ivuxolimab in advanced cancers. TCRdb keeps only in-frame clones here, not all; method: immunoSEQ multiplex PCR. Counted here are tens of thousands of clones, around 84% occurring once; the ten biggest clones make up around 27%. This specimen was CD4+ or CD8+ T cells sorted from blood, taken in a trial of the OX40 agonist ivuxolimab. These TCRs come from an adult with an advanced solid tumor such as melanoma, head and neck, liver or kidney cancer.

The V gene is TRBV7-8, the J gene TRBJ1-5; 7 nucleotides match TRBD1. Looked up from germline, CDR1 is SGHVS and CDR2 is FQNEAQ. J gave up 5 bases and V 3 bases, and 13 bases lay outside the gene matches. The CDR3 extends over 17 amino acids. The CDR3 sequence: CASSLFPGGPADQPQHF. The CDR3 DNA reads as TGTGCCAGCAGCTTGTTCCCAGGGGGGCCTGCGGATCAGCCCCAGCATTTT.

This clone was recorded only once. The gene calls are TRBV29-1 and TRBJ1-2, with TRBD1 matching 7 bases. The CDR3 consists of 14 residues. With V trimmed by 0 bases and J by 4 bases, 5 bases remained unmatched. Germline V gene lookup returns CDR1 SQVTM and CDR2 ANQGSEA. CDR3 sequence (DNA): TGCAGCGTTGAAGATCAGGGGGGTTCCTATGGCTACACCTTC. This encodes CSVEDQGGSYGYTF.

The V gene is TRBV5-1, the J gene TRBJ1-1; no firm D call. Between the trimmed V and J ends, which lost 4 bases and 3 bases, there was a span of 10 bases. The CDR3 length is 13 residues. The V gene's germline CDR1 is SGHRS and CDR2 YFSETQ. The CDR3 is CASSRNKDTEAFF. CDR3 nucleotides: TGCGCCAGCAGCCGGAATAAGGACACTGAAGCTTTCTTT.

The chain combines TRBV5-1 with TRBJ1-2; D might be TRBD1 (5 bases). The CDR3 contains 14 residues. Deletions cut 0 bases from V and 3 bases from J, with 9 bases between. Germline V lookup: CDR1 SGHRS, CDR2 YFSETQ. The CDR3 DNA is TGCGCCAGCAGCTTGGGACAGCGGGACTATGGCTACACCTTC. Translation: CASSLGQRDYGYTF.

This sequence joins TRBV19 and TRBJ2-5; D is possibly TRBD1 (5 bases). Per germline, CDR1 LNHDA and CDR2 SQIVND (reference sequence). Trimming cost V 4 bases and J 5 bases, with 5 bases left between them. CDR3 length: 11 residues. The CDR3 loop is CASSNRETQYF. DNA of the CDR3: TGTGCCAGTAGTAACAGGGAGACCCAGTACTTC.

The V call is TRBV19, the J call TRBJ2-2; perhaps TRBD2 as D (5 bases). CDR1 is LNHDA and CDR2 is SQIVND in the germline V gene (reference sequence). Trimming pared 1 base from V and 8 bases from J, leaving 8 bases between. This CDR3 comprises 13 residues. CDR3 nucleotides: TGTGCCAGTAGTATAGTTGAGGGAGGGGAGCTGTTTTTT. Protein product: CASSIVEGGELFF.

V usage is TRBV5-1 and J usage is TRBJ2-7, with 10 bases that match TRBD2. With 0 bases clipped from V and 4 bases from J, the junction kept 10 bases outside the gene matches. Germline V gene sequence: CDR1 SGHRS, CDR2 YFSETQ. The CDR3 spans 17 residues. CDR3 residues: CASSLDPRLAGVYEQYF. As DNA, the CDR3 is TGCGCCAGCAGCTTGGATCCTCGCCTAGCGGGAGTATACGAGCAGTACTTC.

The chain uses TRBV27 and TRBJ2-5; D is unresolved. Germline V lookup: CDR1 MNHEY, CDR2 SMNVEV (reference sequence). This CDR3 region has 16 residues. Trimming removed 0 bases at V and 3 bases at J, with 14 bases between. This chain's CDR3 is CASSLSPLLGKETQYF. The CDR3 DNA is TGTGCCAGCAGTTTATCCCCGCTACTGGGGAAAGAGACCCAGTACTTC.